Below are 30 T cell receptor beta chains sequenced from a single sample in a study of cytomegalovirus exposure and HLA in healthy donors. Profiled with immunoSEQ multiplex PCR; TCRdb holds only in-frame clones, not every one. The sample includes 150,000 to 200,000 clones, around 88% of them seen just once. Sequencing was performed on PBMCs. These receptors were obtained from a woman between 18 and 29 years old in good health and CMV-seronegative.

The V call is TRBV6-1, the J call TRBJ2-7; 10 bases map to TRBD1. V lost 4 bases to trimming and J lost 2 bases; unmatched junction nucleotides: 5. The CDR3 is made up of 15 amino acids. Germline V gives CDR1 MNHNS, CDR2 SASEGT. The CDR3 nucleotides read TGTGCCAGCAGTGTTCAGACAGGGGGCCCCTACGAGCAGTACTTC. Protein product: CASSVQTGGPYEQYF.

This chain connects TRBV2 to TRBJ2-7, with 7 bases that match TRBD2. The CDR3 runs 13 residues. Germline CDR1 and CDR2: SNHLY and FYNNEI. V shed 6 bases, J shed 3 bases, and the junction held 5 bases outside the gene matches. The CDR3 DNA follows: TGTGCCAGCAGGGGGGGGGTTATCTACGAGCAGTACTTC. Encoded protein: CASRGGVIYEQYF.

V usage is TRBV9 and J usage is TRBJ2-1, with D hard to call. V gave up 4 bases and J gave up 8 bases, with 10 bases separating them. The germline V gene encodes CDR1 SGDLS and CDR2 YYNGEE. This CDR3 has 12 amino acids. In DNA, the CDR3 is TGTGCCAGCAGCCCCCCTTCTTATGAGCAGTTCTTC. Amino acid sequence: CASSPPSYEQFF.

The V call is TRBV7-3, the J call TRBJ1-5, with TRBD1 as a possible D gene (6 bases). This CDR3 has 15 amino acids. V was trimmed by 6 bases and J by 0 bases, leaving 12 bases between them. Germline V gives CDR1 SGHTA, CDR2 FQGTGA. DNA for the CDR3: TGTGCCAGCAGTCAGGGGTCAGGTAGCAATCAGCCCCAGCATTTT. Amino acid sequence: CASSQGSGSNQPQHF. Together with reference TRBV7-3 and TRBJ1-5, the CDR3 gives the full variable domain: GAGVSQTPSNKVTEKGKYVELRCDPISGHTALYWYRQSLGQGPEFLIYFQGTGAADDSGLPNDRFFAVRPEGSVSTLKIQRTERGDSAVYLCASSQGSGSNQPQHFGDGTRLSIL.

The rearrangement joins TRBV5-6 to TRBJ2-1; 8 nucleotides line up with TRBD2. Germline values: CDR1 SGHDT, CDR2 YYEEEE. This CDR3 spans 16 amino acids. V trimming: 4 bases; J trimming: 4 bases; junction bases outside the gene matches: 10. The CDR3 nucleotides are TGTGCCAGCAGCCAAAGACTACTAGCGGATTACAATGAGCAGTTCTTC. As protein: CASSQRLLADYNEQFF.

The V gene is TRBV27, the J gene TRBJ2-3; weak D call: TRBD2 (5 bases). In germline, CDR1 is MNHEY, CDR2 SMNVEV (reference sequence). There are 15 residues in the CDR3. Trimming pared 5 bases from V and 2 bases from J, leaving 14 bases between. CDR3 coding DNA: TGTGCCAGCAGTCTCAACACGGGGAACACAGATACGCAGTATTTT. Protein: CASSLNTGNTDTQYF.

This clone was seen only a few times. The chain combines TRBV5-4 with TRBJ2-5; possibly TRBD2 for D (7 bases). The length of the CDR3 is 14 residues. Germline loops: CDR1 SGHNT, CDR2 YYREEE (reference sequence). Trimming took off 6 bases at V and 4 bases at J, with 16 bases between the two ends. CDR3 coding DNA: TGTGCCAGCACTCCCCGGGGAGGGGGAGAGACCCAGTACTTC. Amino acid sequence: CASTPRGGGETQYF. The full variable domain, its missing parts supplied by reference TRBV5-4 and TRBJ2-5, is ETGVTQSPTHLIKTRGQQVTLRCSSQSGHNTVSWYQQALGQGPQFIFQYYREEENGRGNFPPRFSGLQFPNYSSELNVNALELDDSALYLCASTPRGGGETQYFGPGTRLLVL.

The chain couples TRBV9 to TRBJ2-3; 9 positions agree with TRBD2. The CDR3 contains 16 residues. V dropped 0 bases and J dropped 2; count of bases not matched to a gene: 4. The V gene's germline CDR1 is SGDLS and CDR2 YYNGEE. CDR3 nucleotides: TGTGCCAGCAGCGTAGTAGGCGGGGGGGCCACAGATACGCAGTATTTT. This codes for CASSVVGGGATDTQYF. The variable domain in full, completed from reference TRBV9 and TRBJ2-3, reads DSGVTQTPKHLITATGQRVTLRCSPRSGDLSVYWYQQSLDQGLQFLIQYYNGEERAKGNILERFSAQQFPDLHSELNLSSLELGDSALYFCASSVVGGGATDTQYFGPGTRLTVL.

The rearrangement joins TRBV15 to TRBJ2-5; 7 positions agree with TRBD2. With 3 bases clipped from V and 3 bases from J, the junction kept 16 bases outside the gene matches. The CDR3 consists of 18 residues. The V gene's germline CDR1 is LNHNV and CDR2 YYDKDF (reference sequence). Written as DNA, the CDR3 is TGTGCCACCAGCAGCCTCCTGCCGGGGGGTAAGCACGAAGAGACCCAGTACTTC. Translated, it gives CATSSLLPGGKHEETQYF.

The chain combines TRBV19 with TRBJ1-1, with D maybe TRBD1 (6 bases). V lost 7 bases to trimming and J lost 1 base, with 19 bases between them. The CDR3 totals 16 residues. The germline V gene encodes CDR1 LNHDA and CDR2 SQIVND (reference sequence). The CDR3 bases are TGTGCCAGTAACCCATGGGGGGGGCCCGGGAACACTGAAGCTTTCTTT. Amino acid sequence: CASNPWGGPGNTEAFF.

In DNA form, the CDR3 reads TGTGCCAGCAGCGTAGCTATGGACAGTTACTATGGCTACACCTTC. This gives the protein CASSVAMDSYYGYTF. This rearrangement joins TRBV9 to TRBJ1-2; tentative D call: TRBD1 (6 bases). CDR1 and CDR2 (germline): SGDLS, YYNGEE. V was clipped by 0 bases and J by 3 bases, with 12 bases between them. This CDR3 has 15 residues. Full variable domain (missing parts from reference TRBV9 and TRBJ1-2): DSGVTQTPKHLITATGQRVTLRCSPRSGDLSVYWYQQSLDQGLQFLIQYYNGEERAKGNILERFSAQQFPDLHSELNLSSLELGDSALYFCASSVAMDSYYGYTFGSGTRLTVV.

This clone turned up a few times. The rearrangement links TRBV25-1 to TRBJ2-2; 10 nucleotides line up with TRBD1. V lost 10 bases to trimming and J lost 6 bases; unmatched junction nucleotides: 14. This CDR3 contains 16 residues. The V gene's germline CDR1 is MGHDK and CDR2 SYGVNS. The CDR3 loop reads CAISVTPGQGPGELFF. CDR3 DNA sequence: TGTGCCATCTCCGTGACGCCGGGACAGGGGCCCGGGGAGCTGTTTTTT.

The chain links TRBV19 to TRBJ2-5, with 8 bases matching TRBD2. Germline V gene sequence: CDR1 LNHDA, CDR2 SQIVND (reference sequence). Trimming cost V 5 bases and J 0 bases; bases outside gene matches: 5. The CDR3 consists of 15 residues. The CDR3 nucleotides are TGTGCCAGTAGTTTAGCTAGCGGGTACCAAGAGACCCAGTACTTC. Amino acid sequence: CASSLASGYQETQYF.

The chain is built from TRBV6-5 and TRBJ1-1, with D unresolved. Germline loops: CDR1 MNHEY, CDR2 SVGAGI. This CDR3 contains 11 residues. Between the trimmed V and J ends, which lost 2 bases and 5 bases, there was a span of 3 bases. The CDR3 region has the DNA TGTGCCAGCAGTTACCTGACTGAAGCTTTCTTT. This codes for CASSYLTEAFF.

The chain is built from TRBV4-2 and TRBJ2-7; no clear D. V shed 0 bases and J shed 6 bases, with 15 bases lying between them. The CDR3 has 15 residues. The germline gives CDR1 LGHNA, CDR2 YNFKEQ. CDR3 residues: CASSQDRTTLGEQYF. CDR3 bases: TGTGCCAGCAGCCAAGACAGAACTACCCTGGGCGAGCAGTACTTC.

This chain uses TRBV11-2 with TRBJ1-3; no clear D. The ends were cut back, 1 base at V and 1 base at J, with 17 bases in the middle. The length of the CDR3 is 18 residues. CDR1 SGHAT and CDR2 FQNNGV come from the germline V gene. CDR3 sequence: CASSLVILPTGSGNTIYF. The CDR3 DNA reads TGTGCCAGCAGCTTAGTTATATTGCCGACGGGGTCTGGAAACACCATATATTTT.

This clone has only one observation. Relative to the germline gene, one junction end is altered; a read error may explain this. V and J are TRBV27 and TRBJ2-7; TRBD1 might be the D (7 bases). Germline CDR1 is MNHEY and CDR2 is SMNVEV (reference sequence). The CDR3 is 13 amino acids. CDR3 nucleotides: TGTGCCAGCAGTTTCGACAGGGTGGGGGGCCTCTTCTTC. This sequence encodes CASSFDRVGGLFF.

This clone was detected only a few times. This chain uses TRBV10-3 with TRBJ1-2; 8 positions match TRBD1. The CDR3 length is 14 residues. Per the germline V gene, CDR1 is ENHRY and CDR2 is SYGVKD. The trim removed 4 bases at V and 5 bases at J, leaving 6 bases unmatched. The DNA for the CDR3 is TGTGCCATCAGTGGGCAGGGGGCGAATTATGGCTACACCTTC. It codes for CAISGQGANYGYTF.

V usage is TRBV6-5 and J usage is TRBJ2-2, with a possible D match to TRBD1 (5 bases). The CDR3 extends over 14 amino acids. V dropped 5 bases and J dropped 2 bases, with 9 bases sitting between them. The germline CDR1 and CDR2 sequences are MNHEY and SVGAGI. CDR3 bases: TGTGCCAGCAGTAGGACACTTAACACCGGGGAGCTGTTTTTT. Protein sequence: CASSRTLNTGELFF.

This chain uses TRBV6-6 with TRBJ1-2, with TRBD1 matching 7 bases. CDR3 length: 13 amino acids. J gave up 3 bases and V 5 bases, and 3 bases lay outside the gene matches. The germline gives CDR1 MNHNY, CDR2 SVGAGI (reference sequence). CDR3 nucleotide sequence: TGTGCCAGCAGTCGCCAGGGGGACTATGGCTACACCTTC. Its translation is CASSRQGDYGYTF.

This rearrangement joins TRBV19 to TRBJ2-7; 7 bases agree with TRBD1. The CDR3 contains 14 residues. The V segment lost 6 bases and the J segment 2 bases; nucleotides outside the gene matches: 7. Germline V lookup: CDR1 LNHDA, CDR2 SQIVND (reference sequence). CDR3 region: CASRPQGTTYEQYF. In DNA form, the CDR3 reads TGTGCCAGTAGACCACAGGGGACAACCTACGAGCAGTACTTC.

The genes are TRBV5-1 and TRBJ2-1, with D perhaps TRBD2 (6 bases). Germline CDR1 is SGHRS and CDR2 is YFSETQ. V was pared by 4 bases and J by 4 bases, with 9 bases between. The CDR3 is 13 residues long. The CDR3 DNA follows: TGCGCCAGCAGCCGGGACTCGTACAATGAGCAGTTCTTC. It yields the protein CASSRDSYNEQFF. Full variable domain (missing parts from reference TRBV5-1 and TRBJ2-1): KAGVTQTPRYLIKTRGQQVTLSCSPISGHRSVSWYQQTPGQGLQFLFEYFSETQRNKGNFPGRFSGRQFSNSRSEMNVSTLELGDSALYLCASSRDSYNEQFFGPGTRLTVL.

The chain is built from TRBV10-1 and TRBJ2-5, with 7 bases aligning to TRBD1. This CDR3 is built from 15 residues. In germline, CDR1 is WNHNN, CDR2 SYGVQD (reference sequence). The J segment lost 4 bases and the V segment lost 8 bases, leaving 13 bases of the junction unmatched. CDR3 residues: CASSYSGTVGETQYF. DNA for the CDR3: TGCGCCAGCTCCTACTCAGGGACAGTCGGAGAGACCCAGTACTTC.

This rearrangement joins TRBV4-1 to TRBJ1-2; D gene ambiguous. Trimming cost V 5 bases and J 5 bases, with 18 bases left between them. This CDR3 comprises 15 residues. CDR1 and CDR2 (germline): MGHRA, YSYEKL. CDR3: CASSSLLSGIYGYTF. The CDR3 DNA reads as TGCGCCAGCAGCTCACTATTAAGCGGGATTTATGGCTACACCTTC.

This chain connects TRBV5-1 to TRBJ2-7; D is possibly TRBD1 (6 bases). The CDR3 spans 15 residues. CDR1 and CDR2 (germline): SGHRS, YFSETQ. The ends were cut back, 2 bases at V and 3 bases at J, with 15 bases in the middle. CDR3 DNA sequence: TGCGCCAGCAGCTTACCGTTGACAGGTTACTACGAGCAGTACTTC. It specifies CASSLPLTGYYEQYF.

The genes are TRBV5-1 and TRBJ2-7; 10 bases agree with TRBD1. The CDR3 length is 15 residues. Losses at the gene ends were 1 base for V and 3 bases for J; bases not matched to a gene: 4. Germline V gene lookup returns CDR1 SGHRS and CDR2 YFSETQ. DNA for the CDR3: TGCGCCAGCAGCTTGACCGGGACAGGGGACTACGAGCAGTACTTC. Translation gives CASSLTGTGDYEQYF.

This chain links TRBV6-4 with TRBJ2-3; 8 bases map to TRBD2. After removal of 2 bases from V and 4 bases from J, the junction contained 8 bases not matched to a gene. Germline V gene lookup returns CDR1 MRHNA and CDR2 SNTAGT. The CDR3 contains 16 residues. CDR3 region: CASSDPNGGVADTQYF. DNA for the CDR3: TGTGCCAGCAGTGACCCCAACGGGGGGGTTGCAGATACGCAGTATTTT.

The chain has TRBV5-1 and TRBJ2-1, with 11 bases matching TRBD1. Germline V gives CDR1 SGHRS, CDR2 YFSETQ. The CDR3 runs to 14 residues. V was pared by 4 bases and J by 8 bases, with 5 bases of the junction left unmatched. The CDR3, as DNA: TGCGCCAGCAGCATGGACAGGGGGCGCGATGAGCAGTTCTTC. This codes for CASSMDRGRDEQFF. Filled out from reference TRBV5-1 and TRBJ2-1, the complete variable domain reads KAGVTQTPRYLIKTRGQQVTLSCSPISGHRSVSWYQQTPGQGLQFLFEYFSETQRNKGNFPGRFSGRQFSNSRSEMNVSTLELGDSALYLCASSMDRGRDEQFFGPGTRLTVL.

The CDR3 region is CAITPGANQPQHF. CDR3 bases: TGTGCCATCACTCCAGGGGCCAATCAGCCCCAGCATTTT. This rearrangement joins TRBV10-3 to TRBJ1-5, with D possibly TRBD1 on 6 matching bases. The CDR3 is made up of 13 amino acids. V was shortened by 7 bases and J by 3 bases, with 10 bases between the two germline ends. The germline V gene has CDR1 ENHRY and CDR2 SYGVKD.

The chain joins TRBV27 to TRBJ2-7; tentative D call: TRBD1 (5 bases). V was cut by 6 bases and J by 3 bases, with 15 bases left in between. Germline CDR1 is MNHEY and CDR2 is SMNVEV (reference sequence). There are 14 residues in the CDR3. CDR3 in DNA: TGTGCCAGCAGCCCCGAAGGGGTCTTCTACGAGCAGTACTTC. This gives the protein CASSPEGVFYEQYF.